This is a list of T cell receptor beta chains from one sample in a study of blood T cell repertoires in COVID-19. Profiling relied on immunoSEQ multiplex PCR, and the TCRdb table lists in-frame clones only, not all of them. The data contain approximately 260,000 clones, about 90% of them singletons. Sequencing used peripheral blood. The receptors originated from a woman in her 70s with COVID-19, enrolled during active disease. The CDR3 runs from the conserved cysteine through the conserved F or W. A D gene is named only where the DNA matches it firmly. Clone size is given for some rows only: seen once, a few or many times, or a class if the clone is expanded.

cdr3_aa: CASSPVGGLWYTF
cdr3_nt: TGTGCCAGCTCACCAGTCGGGGGTCTTTGGTACACCTTC
v_call: TRBV18
clone_size: few
d_call: -
j_call: TRBJ1-2

cdr3_aa: CASSSDRINTEAFF
cdr3_nt: TGTGCCAGCAGCTCTGACAGAATCAACACTGAAGCTTTCTTT
v_call: TRBV14
clone_size: -
d_call: -
j_call: TRBJ1-1

cdr3_aa: CAWTASGRAKETQYF
cdr3_nt: TGTGCCTGGACGGCTAGCGGGAGGGCCAAGGAGACCCAGTACTTC
v_call: TRBV30
clone_size: -
d_call: TRBD2
j_call: TRBJ2-5

cdr3_aa: CASSSRQGHSPLHF
cdr3_nt: TGTGCCAGCAGTTCTCGACAGGGACATTCACCCCTCCACTTT
v_call: TRBV28
clone_size: -
d_call: TRBD1
j_call: TRBJ1-6

cdr3_aa: CASSLTLTETYSGNTIYF
cdr3_nt: TGTGCCAGCAGTTTAACTCTAACAGAGACCTACTCTGGAAACACCATATATTTT
v_call: TRBV28
clone_size: -
d_call: -
j_call: TRBJ1-3

cdr3_aa: CASSSNRGETQYF
cdr3_nt: TGTGCCAGCTCATCCAACAGGGGGGAGACCCAGTACTTC
v_call: TRBV18
clone_size: -
d_call: TRBD1
j_call: TRBJ2-5

cdr3_aa: CASSQDVLRTGELFF
cdr3_nt: TGCGCCAGCAGCCAAGACGTATTGCGAACCGGGGAGCTGTTTTTT
v_call: TRBV4-3
clone_size: -
d_call: -
j_call: TRBJ2-2

cdr3_aa: CASSGSQGMANEQFF
cdr3_nt: TGTGCCAGCAGCGGCTCACAGGGAATGGCGAATGAGCAGTTCTTC
v_call: TRBV7-6
clone_size: -
d_call: -
j_call: TRBJ2-1

cdr3_aa: CASSWASNQPQHF
cdr3_nt: TGTGCCAGTAGTTGGGCAAGCAATCAGCCCCAGCATTTT
v_call: TRBV19
clone_size: -
d_call: -
j_call: TRBJ1-5

cdr3_aa: CASSARDRAYSPLHF
cdr3_nt: TGTGCCAGTAGTGCGCGGGACAGGGCTTATTCACCCCTCCACTTT
v_call: TRBV19
clone_size: -
d_call: TRBD1
j_call: TRBJ1-6

cdr3_aa: CASSETQGYSPLHF
cdr3_nt: TGTGCCAGCAGTGAAACACAGGGTTATTCACCCCTCCACTTT
v_call: TRBV6-1
clone_size: -
d_call: -
j_call: TRBJ1-6

cdr3_aa: CASSRRTGSNQPQHF
cdr3_nt: TGTGCCAGCAGCCGGAGGACAGGGAGCAATCAGCCCCAGCATTTT
v_call: TRBV5-6
clone_size: -
d_call: TRBD1
j_call: TRBJ1-5

cdr3_aa: CASMRGLVSPLHF
cdr3_nt: TGTGCTAGTATGAGGGGGCTAGTGTCACCCCTCCACTTT
v_call: TRBV12-5
clone_size: -
d_call: TRBD1
j_call: TRBJ1-6

cdr3_aa: CASRGGRNYGYTF
cdr3_nt: TGTGCCAGCAGAGGTGGGAGAAACTATGGCTACACCTTC
v_call: TRBV2
clone_size: -
d_call: -
j_call: TRBJ1-2

cdr3_aa: CASSQERAPSPLHF
cdr3_nt: TGTGCCAGCAGCCAAGAGAGGGCCCCTTCACCCCTCCACTTT
v_call: TRBV14
clone_size: -
d_call: -
j_call: TRBJ1-6

cdr3_aa: CASHRTTSTGELFF
cdr3_nt: TGTGCCAGCCATCGGACTACGAGCACCGGGGAGCTGTTTTTT
v_call: TRBV6-5
clone_size: -
d_call: -
j_call: TRBJ2-2

cdr3_aa: CASSQADWGYTF
cdr3_nt: TGTGCCAGCAGCCAAGCAGACTGGGGCTACACCTTC
v_call: TRBV3-1/TRBV3-2
clone_size: -
d_call: -
j_call: TRBJ1-2

cdr3_aa: CASSMARVAGNTIYF
cdr3_nt: TGTGCCAGTAGTATGGCCAGGGTGGCTGGAAACACCATATATTTT
v_call: TRBV19
clone_size: -
d_call: -
j_call: TRBJ1-3

cdr3_aa: CASSSNNQGASQPQHF
cdr3_nt: TGTGCCAGCAGCTCGAATAATCAGGGGGCTAGCCAGCCCCAGCATTTT
v_call: TRBV7-9
clone_size: -
d_call: TRBD1
j_call: TRBJ1-5

cdr3_aa: CATRRGGTPQGEQFF
cdr3_nt: TGTGCCACCAGGCGGGGGGGGACCCCACAGGGGGAGCAGTTCTTC
v_call: TRBV15
clone_size: -
d_call: TRBD2
j_call: TRBJ2-1

cdr3_aa: CASTSGQGATEAFF
cdr3_nt: TGTGCCAGTACATCCGGACAGGGCGCCACTGAAGCTTTCTTT
v_call: TRBV19
clone_size: few
d_call: TRBD1
j_call: TRBJ1-1